A single sample gave rise to the 29 T cell receptor beta chains below, sequenced in a study of T cells in Graves' hyperthyroidism and ophthalmopathy. RNA transcripts were the template for amplifying TCR beta CDR3 regions. The HTBI primer set served for first-round RT-PCR of the TCR CDR3. TCRdb itself ran the multiplex PCR reads through MiXCR, one entry per CDR3 protein. Found here are fewer than 850,000 distinct CDR3 sequences, around 16% of them singletons; the top ten hold about 16%. Sequenced: blood. The source is a man aged 45-65 years with Graves' hyperthyroidism.

This clonotype has ten or more counts. V is TRBV9 and J is TRBJ2-3; no definite D call. Trimming cost V 0 bases and J 4 bases, with 9 bases left between them. Per the germline V gene, CDR1 is SGDLS and CDR2 is YYNGEE. This CDR3 has 14 amino acids. DNA for the CDR3: TGTGCCAGCAGCGTAGGTGGGATTTCAGATACGCAGTATTTT. Its translation: CASSVGGISDTQYF.

The gene calls are TRBV2 and TRBJ2-7; possibly TRBD2 for D (6 bases). Trimming took 4 bases from V and 9 from J, leaving 13 bases between them. The germline gives CDR1 SNHLY, CDR2 FYNNEI. This CDR3 has 12 residues. The CDR3 coding sequence is TGTGCCAGCAGTGTCACTAGCTTGGGGCAGTACTTC. Its protein is CASSVTSLGQYF.

The J gene is TRBJ2-3, the V gene TRBV28; tentative D call: TRBD2 (6 bases). This CDR3 region has 15 residues. V lost 7 bases to trimming and J lost 5 bases, with 19 bases between them. Per the germline V gene, CDR1 is MDHEN and CDR2 is SYDVKM. CDR3 sequence (DNA): TGTGCCAGCACCTTCTTAACTAGCTTGGGAGATACGCAGTATTTT. Amino acid sequence: CASTFLTSLGDTQYF.

The chain is built from TRBV25-1 and TRBJ2-3; D is uncertain. Germline V gives CDR1 MGHDK, CDR2 SYGVNS. The V end was cut by 6 bases, the J end by 4 bases, with 11 bases between. The CDR3 is made up of 13 amino acids. The CDR3 DNA is TGTGCCAGCAGGAGTCCGACCGCAGATACGCAGTATTTT. It is translated as CASRSPTADTQYF.

This chain links TRBV28 with TRBJ2-5; D gene uncertain. The CDR3 length is 14 residues. Germline CDR1 reads MDHEN; CDR2 reads SYDVKM. V lost 3 bases to trimming and J lost 7 bases, with 15 bases between them. CDR3 sequence reads: CASSLVQNRGTQYF. The CDR3 bases are TGTGCCAGCAGTTTGGTACAAAACAGAGGGACCCAGTACTTC.

The chain employs TRBV12-3 or TRBV12-4 and TRBJ2-1, with 11 bases identical to TRBD2. With 2 bases clipped from V and 8 bases from J, the junction kept 8 bases outside the gene matches. CDR3 size: 16 residues. The DNA for the CDR3 is TGTGCCAGCAGTTTAAGGGTAGCGGGAGGGCCTGATGAGCAGTTCTTC. This codes for CASSLRVAGGPDEQFF.

This clonotype was found a few times. The chain carries TRBV30 and TRBJ2-6; TRBD1 might be the D (6 bases). The CDR3 runs 20 residues. Germline lookup yields CDR1 GTSNPN and CDR2 SVGIG (reference sequence). V lost 0 bases and J 0 bases, leaving 21 bases between the germline ends. CDR3 loop: CAWSVPYPGRGSSGANVLTF. The CDR3 DNA follows: TGTGCCTGGAGTGTACCCTACCCGGGTAGGGGGTCCTCTGGGGCCAACGTCCTGACTTTC.

In this sample, this clonotype turned up a few times. V is TRBV6-1 and J is TRBJ1-1, with D unclear. V was trimmed by 2 bases and J by 7 bases, leaving 14 bases between them. The CDR3 loop spans 14 amino acids. The germline V gene encodes CDR1 MNHNS and CDR2 SASEGT. CDR3 residues: CASSESRGHGEAFF. Written as DNA, the CDR3 is TGTGCCAGCAGTGAATCGCGAGGTCATGGTGAAGCTTTCTTT.

In its sample, this clonotype was seen many times. This rearrangement joins TRBV2 to TRBJ1-2; the D gene is possibly TRBD1 (5 bases). The germline CDR1 and CDR2 sequences are SNHLY and FYNNEI. V lost 3 bases, J lost 0 bases, and 11 bases lay in between. The length of the CDR3 is 15 residues. CDR3: CASSEAGQTNYGYTF. The CDR3 nucleotides are TGTGCCAGCAGTGAGGCAGGGCAGACTAACTATGGCTACACCTTC.

This chain uses TRBV5-1 with TRBJ1-4; 9 positions agree with TRBD1. Per the germline V gene, CDR1 is SGHRS and CDR2 is YFSETQ. The CDR3 totals 15 residues. V trimming: 0 bases; J trimming: 5 bases; junction bases outside the gene matches: 2. CDR3 in DNA: TGCGCCAGCAGCTTGGGACAGGGGGACAATGAAAAACTGTTTTTT. It specifies CASSLGQGDNEKLFF.

This clonotype was detected only a few times. The chain is built from TRBV20-1 and TRBJ2-7, with 7 bases identical to TRBD1. Per germline, CDR1 DFQATT and CDR2 SNEGSKA (reference sequence). The CDR3 consists of 15 residues. V was pared by 3 bases and J by 2 bases, with 10 bases of the junction left unmatched. CDR3 sequence reads: CSARERTGETYEQYF. In nucleotides, the CDR3 is TGCAGTGCTAGGGAACGGACAGGCGAGACCTACGAGCAGTACTTC.

This clonotype was detected only a few times. The chain couples TRBV28 to TRBJ2-7, with a tentative D call TRBD1 (6 bases). The CDR3 runs to 12 residues. Germline assignment: CDR1 MDHEN and CDR2 SYDVKM. Trimming pared 2 bases from V and 6 bases from J, leaving 8 bases between. This CDR3 reads CASSLRGGEQYF. For the CDR3, the DNA is TGTGCCAGCAGTTTACGAGGGGGCGAGCAGTACTTC.

This chain uses TRBV6-1 with TRBJ2-1; 7 bases are a match to TRBD2. The CDR3 is 16 residues long. Per germline, CDR1 MNHNS and CDR2 SASEGT. With 0 bases clipped from V and 2 bases from J, the junction kept 4 bases outside the gene matches. CDR3 in DNA: TGTGCCAGCAGTGAAGCAGTAGCGGGCCCCTACAATGAGCAGTTCTTC. Translated, it gives CASSEAVAGPYNEQFF.

Many counts were recorded for this clonotype. The chain employs TRBV28 and TRBJ1-3, with a weak D call TRBD1 (5 bases). This CDR3 is 15 amino acids long. Trimming removed 3 bases at V and 0 bases at J, with 9 bases between. Germline V gene sequence: CDR1 MDHEN, CDR2 SYDVKM. The CDR3 nucleotides read TGTGCCAGCAGTTTGCAAGGGGTCTCTGGAAACACCATATATTTT. Translation: CASSLQGVSGNTIYF.

The genes are TRBV20-1 and TRBJ2-3, with 9 bases lining up with TRBD2. In germline, CDR1 is DFQATT, CDR2 SNEGSKA (reference sequence). This CDR3 contains 15 residues. The ends lost 4 bases at V and 5 bases at J; junction bases unmatched: 10. In DNA form, the CDR3 reads TGCAGTGCTAAAACTCGACTAGCGGTCCGAGATACGCAGTATTTT. Protein: CSAKTRLAVRDTQYF.

The J gene is TRBJ1-2, the V gene TRBV15; 7 bases align to TRBD1. The CDR3 has 14 amino acids. Germline V CDR1 and CDR2: LNHNV, YYDKDF (reference sequence). Trimming at V came to 4 bases and at J to 6 bases, leaving 8 bases not matched to a gene. The CDR3 DNA reads TGTGCCACCAGCACGAGAAACAGGGGAGATGGCTACACCTTC. It codes for CATSTRNRGDGYTF.

This clonotype was observed at least ten times. This chain's CDR3 is CASSPSTRNEQFF. The CDR3 DNA reads as TGTGCCAGTAGCCCTAGCACACGTAATGAGCAGTTCTTC. V and J are TRBV19 and TRBJ2-1; possible D gene TRBD2, 5 bases. This CDR3 comprises 13 residues. V lost 6 bases and J 7 bases, leaving 13 bases between the germline ends. Germline V gene lookup returns CDR1 LNHDA and CDR2 SQIVND (reference sequence).

This clonotype was detected ten times or more. This chain links TRBV7-2 with TRBJ1-2; D uncertain. V lost 5 bases to trimming and J lost 7 bases, with 11 bases between them. Germline V gives CDR1 SGHTA, CDR2 FQGNSA. The CDR3 consists of 12 residues. In nucleotides, the CDR3 is TGTGCCAGCAGCCCAGCGCGGGTTGGCTACACCTTC. Amino acid sequence: CASSPARVGYTF.

The sample holds a few counts of this clonotype. The chain is built from TRBV27 and TRBJ2-1, with 14 bases identical to TRBD2. Germline V lookup: CDR1 MNHEY, CDR2 SMNVEV (reference sequence). The V and J ends lost 2 bases and 5 bases, in that order; junction bases with no gene match: 5. This CDR3 has 17 amino acids. The CDR3 sequence: CASSLPGLAGGNNEQFF. The CDR3, as DNA: TGTGCCAGCAGTTTACCAGGACTAGCGGGAGGCAACAATGAGCAGTTCTTC.

This clonotype was picked up many times. V is TRBV27 and J is TRBJ1-2; D unclear. V was clipped by 5 bases and J by 2 bases, with 12 bases between them. The CDR3 has 14 residues. CDR1 MNHEY and CDR2 SMNVEV come from the germline V gene (reference sequence). CDR3 residues: CASSLYQENYGYTF. The CDR3, as DNA: TGTGCCAGCAGTCTTTACCAGGAGAACTATGGCTACACCTTC.

There are many counts of this clonotype. The gene calls are TRBV28 and TRBJ1-5; no clear D. The V gene lost 7 bases and the J gene lost 9 bases, with 22 bases spanning the gap. Germline assignment: CDR1 MDHEN and CDR2 SYDVKM. The CDR3 extends over 15 amino acids. CDR3 in DNA: TGTGCCAGCATCTCGGGTGGCCACTCGAGCGGGCCCCAGCATTTT. Protein product: CASISGGHSSGPQHF.

CDR3 region: CSTRDGGEVAFF. DNA for the CDR3: TGCAGCACCAGGGACGGCGGCGAGGTAGCTTTCTTT. This chain connects TRBV29-1 to TRBJ1-1; D is possibly TRBD1 (5 bases). The CDR3 has 12 amino acids. V was trimmed by 8 bases and J by 10 bases, leaving 20 bases between them. CDR1 SQVTM and CDR2 ANQGSEA come from the germline V gene.

The V gene is TRBV4-3, the J gene TRBJ1-6; D gene uncertain. The CDR3 totals 15 residues. In germline, CDR1 is LGHNA, CDR2 YSLEER. V shed 3 bases and J shed 6 bases, with 12 bases lying between them. As DNA, the CDR3 is TGCGCCAGCAGCCACCAAGGCGCAATTAATTCACCCCTCCACTTT. Translation: CASSHQGAINSPLHF.

This clonotype came up many times. The V call is TRBV5-1, the J call TRBJ1-2; D might be TRBD1 (6 bases). The CDR3 length is 13 residues. Germline CDR1 reads SGHRS; CDR2 reads YFSETQ. V was cut by 3 bases and J by 5 bases, with 11 bases left in between. CDR3 in DNA: TGCGCCAGCAGCTCTCCCGGGACATATGGCTACACCTTC. Its protein is CASSSPGTYGYTF.

J is TRBJ2-3 and V is TRBV7-3; 7 nucleotides agree with TRBD2. The V segment lost 5 bases and the J segment 2 bases; nucleotides outside the gene matches: 4. The CDR3 loop spans 14 amino acids. The germline V gene encodes CDR1 SGHTA and CDR2 FQGTGA. The CDR3 protein is CASSQSGNTDTQYF. The CDR3 DNA follows: TGTGCCAGCAGCCAAAGCGGGAACACAGATACGCAGTATTTT. The full variable domain, with the rest looked up from reference TRBV7-3 and TRBJ2-3, is GAGVSQTPSNKVTEKGKYVELRCDPISGHTALYWYRQSLGQGPEFLIYFQGTGAADDSGLPNDRFFAVRPEGSVSTLKIQRTERGDSAVYLCASSQSGNTDTQYFGPGTRLTVL.

This clonotype was recorded many times. The chain links TRBV10-1 to TRBJ2-7; the D is unclear. The V gene lost 3 bases and the J gene lost 4 bases, with 7 bases spanning the gap. Germline CDR1 is WNHNN and CDR2 is SYGVQD (reference sequence). The CDR3 is 12 residues long. CDR3 sequence (DNA): TGCGCCAGCAGTGATTGGGGATACGAGCAGTACTTC. This sequence encodes CASSDWGYEQYF.

This clonotype was counted at least ten times. J is TRBJ1-6 and V is TRBV28; TRBD1 agrees at 8 bases. After removal of 2 bases from V and 7 bases from J, the junction contained 1 base not matched to a gene. Per the germline V gene, CDR1 is MDHEN and CDR2 is SYDVKM. This CDR3 has 14 residues. The CDR3 protein is CASSLPGGNSPLHF. In DNA form, the CDR3 reads TGTGCCAGCAGTTTACCAGGGGGCAATTCACCCCTCCACTTT. Drawing the rest from reference TRBV28 and TRBJ1-6, the complete variable domain is DVKVTQSSRYLVKRTGEKVFLECVQDMDHENMFWYRQDPGLGLRLIYFSYDVKMKEKGDIPEGYSVSREKKERFSLILESASTNQTSMYLCASSLPGGNSPLHFGNGTRLTVT.

This clonotype has just a few counts. The chain links TRBV6-1 to TRBJ2-2; possibly TRBD1 or TRBD2 for D (5 bases each). The CDR3 is 14 residues long. Germline CDR1 and CDR2: MNHNS and SASEGT. With 8 bases removed from V and 2 bases from J, the gap between germline ends came to 12 bases. The CDR3 DNA sequence: TGTGCCAGCGAGGGGCTTCCCAACACCGGGGAGCTGTTTTTT. Translated: CASEGLPNTGELFF.

J is TRBJ2-7 and V is TRBV20-1; TRBD2 agrees at 11 bases. Germline V CDR1 and CDR2: DFQATT, SNEGSKA (reference sequence). V was clipped by 6 bases and J by 3 bases; unmatched bases: 7. The CDR3 length is 14 residues. The CDR3 DNA follows: TGCAGTGCCCTCACTAGCGGGAGCCGCTACGAGCAGTACTTC. Translated, it gives CSALTSGSRYEQYF.